The 2 T cell receptor beta chains below were found in one sample sequenced in a study of blood T cell repertoires in COVID-19. Libraries were prepared by immunoSEQ multiplex PCR; TCRdb keeps only in-frame clonotypes and omits some of them. The sample shows 200,000 to 300,000 clones, around four fifths of them seen only once. Sequencing input: peripheral blood. The receptors were sampled from a man in his sixties with acute or convalescent COVID-19.

The chain is built from TRBV5-1 and TRBJ2-2; 16 bases map to TRBD2. V trimming: 4 bases; J trimming: 5 bases; junction bases outside the gene matches: 5. Germline CDR1 and CDR2: SGHRS and YFSETQ. The CDR3 contains 17 residues. The CDR3 region has the DNA TGCGCCAGCAGCGTGGGACTAGCGGGGGGGACAACCGGGGAGCTGTTTTTT. This encodes CASSVGLAGGTTGELFF.

This sequence joins TRBV2 and TRBJ2-7; 11 nucleotides match TRBD2. Germline V gene data show CDR1 as SNHLY and CDR2 as FYNNEI. The trim removed 7 bases at V and 0 bases at J, leaving 17 bases unmatched. The CDR3 has 19 residues. In DNA form, the CDR3 reads TGTGCCAGCAAGGGGTCTTCGGGACTAGCGGCGTTGACCTCCTACGAGCAGTACTTC. Encoded protein: CASKGSSGLAALTSYEQYF.